The T cell receptor beta chain under discussion was sequenced for a study of blood T cells in healthy people across ages. Next came a second PCR, run for about 7 to 12 cycles, which used a sample-barcoded 5' primer along with a J-beta primer mix. Each CDR3 protein is one row after TCRdb ran MiXCR on the 5' RACE reads. The table shows 630,000 or so distinct CDR3 sequences, with about 30% occurring only once. CDR1 and CDR2 from the germline V gene are MNHEY and SMNVEV (reference sequence). V lost 3 bases and J lost 2, with 11 bases in between. The CDR3 is 15 residues long. This clonotype was recorded at least ten times.

This TCR was recovered from a woman of 80 years or more in good health. Specimen: blood. This chain connects TRBV27 to TRBJ1-5; the D gene is possibly TRBD1 (5 bases). The CDR3 is CASSFGQGGNQPQHF. The CDR3 bases are TGTGCCAGCAGTTTTGGGCAGGGTGGCAATCAGCCCCAGCATTTT.